The 19 T cell receptor beta chains listed next were all sequenced from one sample in a study of identical twins. From the 5' RACE reads, TCRdb called clonotypes with MiXCR, one entry per CDR3 protein. The table shows about 720,000 distinct CDR3 sequences, with about 20% occurring only once. The same data also went into a second study, on T cells expressing NK-cell markers.

The sequencing input was PBMCs. The receptors here all came from a woman aged 18-29 years in good health.

This clonotype has more than one count but fewer than ten. In DNA form, the CDR3 reads TGTGCCAGCAGTTACTCAATGTGGAGCCTGGAAGAGATGTACCAAGAGACCCAGTACTTC. Translating it yields CASSYSMWSLEEMYQETQYF. This rearrangement joins TRBV6-2 or TRBV6-3 to TRBJ2-5; D not resolved. Trimming stripped 0 bases from V and 0 bases from J, with 23 bases between. CDR3 size: 20 residues. Looked up from germline, CDR1 is MNHEY and CDR2 is SVGEGT.

This clonotype showed up just a few times. The gene calls are TRBV29-1 and TRBJ1-4; the D gene is possibly TRBD1 (5 bases). The length of the CDR3 is 13 residues. Trimming pared 2 bases from V and 3 bases from J, leaving 7 bases between. Germline CDR1 reads SQVTM; CDR2 reads ANQGSEA. CDR3 nucleotide sequence: TGCAGCGTTGAAAGGGACCCTAATGAAAAACTGTTTTTT. This encodes CSVERDPNEKLFF.

The CDR3: CAISEAPRASEAFF. CDR3 DNA sequence: TGTGCCATCAGTGAGGCTCCACGGGCGTCTGAAGCTTTCTTT. The chain carries TRBV10-3 and TRBJ1-1; no reliable D call. Germline values: CDR1 ENHRY, CDR2 SYGVKD. CDR3 length equals 14 residues. Trimming left V 2 bases short and J 6 bases short, with 13 bases between.

The chain links TRBV6-5 to TRBJ1-1; D is perhaps TRBD1 (5 bases). CDR1 and CDR2 from the germline V gene are MNHEY and SVGAGI. The CDR3 is 15 residues long. Trimming shortened V by 2 bases and J by 1 base, and 11 bases separated the two germline ends. This chain's CDR3 is CASSYMIGENTEAFF. The DNA of the CDR3 is TGTGCCAGCAGTTACATGATAGGGGAGAACACTGAAGCTTTCTTT.

This clonotype has a handful of counts. The J gene is TRBJ2-5, the V gene TRBV29-1; TRBD1 or TRBD2 may be the D gene (7 bases each). The CDR3 is 13 amino acids. The germline V and J ends were trimmed by 4 bases and 6 bases, with 15 bases remaining between them. Germline V CDR1 and CDR2: SQVTM, ANQGSEA. In nucleotides, the CDR3 is TGCAGCGTTGTCCCCAGGGGGGGACAGACCCAGTACTTC. This encodes CSVVPRGGQTQYF.

V is TRBV6-5 and J is TRBJ2-3; D unresolved. Per the germline V gene, CDR1 is MNHEY and CDR2 is SVGAGI. The CDR3 sequence is 15 residues long. V gave up 0 bases and J gave up 2 bases, with 9 bases separating them. The CDR3 loop reads CASSYSWAATDTQYF. CDR3 DNA sequence: TGTGCCAGCAGTTACTCATGGGCAGCCACAGATACGCAGTATTTT.

A few counts support this clonotype. V usage is TRBV2 and J usage is TRBJ2-7; the D gene is possibly TRBD2 (5 bases). This CDR3 spans 16 amino acids. CDR1 and CDR2 (germline): SNHLY, FYNNEI. The V and J ends lost 5 bases and 0 bases respectively, with 17 bases between them. The chain's CDR3 is CASSRPRAVRSYEQYF. The CDR3 DNA sequence: TGTGCCAGCAGTCGACCGAGGGCCGTTCGCTCCTACGAGCAGTACTTC.

The rearrangement links TRBV4-3 to TRBJ1-2; D is unresolved. The CDR3 runs to 15 residues. Germline CDR1 LGHNA, CDR2 YSLEER. The V end lost 3 bases, the J end lost 1 base, and 12 bases lay between the germline ends. This CDR3 is CASSHFGERNYGYTF. CDR3 bases: TGCGCCAGCAGCCACTTTGGGGAGCGTAACTATGGCTACACCTTC.

In its sample, this clonotype was seen a few times. The rearrangement uses TRBV25-1 and TRBJ1-4; a possible D gene is TRBD1 (6 bases). From germline, CDR1 is MGHDK and CDR2 SYGVNS. V shed 2 bases and J shed 8 bases, with 18 bases lying between them. This CDR3 spans 16 amino acids. The CDR3, as DNA: TGTGCCAGCAGTGAACAACTCAACAGGGTCAACGAAAAACTGTTTTTT. Translation gives CASSEQLNRVNEKLFF.

This clonotype was observed a handful of times. The chain uses TRBV5-1 and TRBJ2-3; D is unresolved. Germline-derived CDR1 and CDR2 are SGHRS and YFSETQ. The V end was cut by 1 base, the J end by 6 bases, with 15 bases between. This CDR3 contains 15 residues. The CDR3 coding sequence is TGCGCCAGCAGCTTGCTCGGACCCCTGGGGGATACGCAGTATTTT. Residues: CASSLLGPLGDTQYF.

The J gene is TRBJ1-5, the V gene TRBV7-2; D is possibly TRBD1 (5 bases). Per germline, CDR1 SGHTA and CDR2 FQGNSA. CDR3 length: 17 residues. The V and J ends lost 2 bases and 0 bases respectively, with 14 bases between them. The DNA of the CDR3 is TGTGCCAGCAGCTTAAGCGTTCGGGGGGTTAGCAATCAGCCCCAGCATTTT. Its protein is CASSLSVRGVSNQPQHF.

In its sample, this clonotype was seen a few times. The chain uses TRBV5-1 and TRBJ2-4; D uncertain. Germline CDR1 reads SGHRS; CDR2 reads YFSETQ. V lost 4 bases to trimming and J lost 0 bases, with 8 bases between them. This CDR3 is 14 amino acids long. The CDR3 sequence is CASSNLGAKNIQYF. The DNA of the CDR3 is TGCGCCAGCAGCAACCTCGGAGCCAAAAACATTCAGTACTTC.

There are many counts of this clonotype. The CDR3 bases are TGTGCCAGCAGTTACAGGACTAGCGGGAGTATAGGAAATGAGCAGTTCTTC. Protein sequence: CASSYRTSGSIGNEQFF. The chain links TRBV6-2 or TRBV6-3 to TRBJ2-1, with TRBD2 identical over 13 bases. This CDR3 comprises 17 residues. The germline gives CDR1 MNHEY, CDR2 SVGEGT. Trimming cost V 2 bases and J 7 bases; bases outside gene matches: 8.

The chain has TRBV29-1 and TRBJ2-6; D tentatively reads TRBD1 or TRBD2 (6 bases each). The germline gives CDR1 SQVTM, CDR2 ANQGSEA. V lost 0 bases, J lost 4 bases, and 19 bases lay in between. The CDR3 sequence is 18 residues long. CDR3 bases: TGCAGCGTTGAAGATTATCCCCCTCGGGGGCAAGGGGCCAACGTCCTGACTTTC. It specifies CSVEDYPPRGQGANVLTF.

This clonotype was detected only a few times. The V call is TRBV6-1, the J call TRBJ2-1, with D possibly TRBD1 on 5 matching bases. V was trimmed by 6 bases and J by 7 bases, leaving 16 bases between them. This CDR3 is 14 amino acids long. CDR1 MNHNS and CDR2 SASEGT come from the germline V gene. The CDR3: CASRPLNAGNEQFF. CDR3 DNA: TGTGCCAGCAGGCCACTTAATGCAGGGAATGAGCAGTTCTTC.

The table lists this clonotype with a few counts. CDR3 sequence (DNA): TGTGCCAGCAGCCCGGACCGGGGTGGGACAGATACGCAGTATTTT. It specifies CASSPDRGGTDTQYF. V usage is TRBV3-1 and J usage is TRBJ2-3; D may be TRBD2 (5 bases). Trimming stripped 4 bases from V and 3 bases from J, with 14 bases between. The germline gives CDR1 LGHDT, CDR2 YNNKEL (reference sequence). CDR3 size: 15 residues.

The V call is TRBV30, the J call TRBJ2-5; D is perhaps TRBD1 (6 bases). The germline V and J ends were trimmed by 4 bases and 3 bases, with 12 bases remaining between them. Germline V gene sequence: CDR1 GTSNPN, CDR2 SVGIG (reference sequence). The CDR3 is 13 amino acids. DNA for the CDR3: TGTGCCTGGATGAAGGACAGCAAAGAGACCCAGTACTTC. Translated, it gives CAWMKDSKETQYF.

CDR3 amino acids: CASSPRDNSYNEQFF. The CDR3 nucleotides read TGTGCCAGCTCACCCCGGGACAACTCCTACAATGAGCAGTTCTTC. V and J are TRBV18 and TRBJ2-1, with D perhaps matching TRBD1 (6 bases). The CDR3 sequence is 15 residues long. The germline V gene has CDR1 KGHSH and CDR2 LQKENI. With 3 bases removed from V and 0 bases from J, the gap between germline ends came to 9 bases.

In this sample, this clonotype turned up a few times. The chain recombines TRBV11-1 with TRBJ2-3, with 13 bases that match TRBD2. The ends lost 5 bases at V and 3 bases at J; junction bases unmatched: 14. Germline V CDR1 and CDR2: SGHAT, FQDESV (reference sequence). This CDR3 is built from 19 residues. CDR3 residues: CASSIRLAGGRIATDTQYF. The CDR3 DNA reads as TGTGCCAGCAGCATCAGACTAGCGGGAGGACGCATAGCAACAGATACGCAGTATTTT.